This is a list of T cell receptor beta chains from one sample in a study of technical replicates of blood from a handful of donors. Profiled with immunoSEQ multiplex PCR; TCRdb holds only in-frame clones, not every one. The repertoire includes roughly 62,000 clones, roughly 94% of them detected once, and 3% sits in the top ten. The sequenced material came from PBMCs. The receptors stem from a human donor in good health. Some clones in this sample may be carry-over from other donors' samples. CDR3s include the opening cysteine and the closing phenylalanine or tryptophan. D genes are given only for firm matches. Clone size appears in some rows only: once, few, many, or a class for an expanded clone.

clone_size | d_call | j_call | v_call | cdr3_nt | cdr3_aa
once | TRBD1 | TRBJ1-3 | TRBV11-2 | TGTGCCAGCAGCCATAGACAGGGGGCGAAGGGAAACACCATATATTTT | CASSHRQGAKGNTIYF
NA | NA | TRBJ1-5 | TRBV6-5 | TGTGCCAGCAGTTCCACCGGGATCAGAAGCAATCAGCCCCAGCATTTT | CASSSTGIRSNQPQHF
NA | NA | TRBJ1-4 | TRBV7-9 | TGTGCCAGCAGCTTAGAAGGAGGAAGGGAAAAACTGTTTTTT | CASSLEGGREKLFF
NA | TRBD1 | TRBJ2-7 | TRBV9 | TGTGCCAGCAGCGCAGGGGGTGGTGCCCGCCCCTACGAGCAGTACTTC | CASSAGGGARPYEQYF
NA | TRBD2 | TRBJ2-5 | TRBV5-1 | TGCGCCAGCAGCTTGGCCAGCGGGAGGTTCCCGGAGACCCAGTACTTC | CASSLASGRFPETQYF
NA | NA | TRBJ1-5 | TRBV10-3 | TGTGCCATCAGTGAGGGGGAGAATCAGCCCCAGCATTTT | CAISEGENQPQHF
NA | TRBD1 | TRBJ1-2 | TRBV7-2 | TGTGCCAGCAGCAGACAGGGAGACTATGGCTACACCTTC | CASSRQGDYGYTF
NA | NA | TRBJ1-2 | TRBV7-3 | TGTGCCAGCAGCTTAATGGGGGCGGAAGGCTACACCTTC | CASSLMGAEGYTF
once | NA | TRBJ2-7 | TRBV6-5 | TGTGCCAGCAGTTACATGGTTAGCGGAGCATACGAGCAGTACTTC | CASSYMVSGAYEQYF
NA | TRBD1 | TRBJ1-3 | TRBV7-2 | TGTGCCAGCAGAACCCCTCAGGGGGGCTCTGGAAACACCATATATTTT | CASRTPQGGSGNTIYF
NA | NA | TRBJ2-1 | TRBV9 | TGTGCCAGCAGCCCAGACAATGAGCAGTTCTTC | CASSPDNEQFF
NA | NA | TRBJ2-5 | TRBV4-3 | TGCGCCAGCAGCCAAGATCCGACTAGTTACTACGAGACCCAGTACTTC | CASSQDPTSYYETQYF
NA | NA | TRBJ2-2 | TRBV7-7 | TGTGCCAGCAGCTTAAGCTCCGGGTCCGGGGAGCTGTTTTTT | CASSLSSGSGELFF
NA | TRBD1 | TRBJ2-7 | TRBV7-2 | TGTGCCAGCAGCTTAGTTGTGGACAGGGCATACGAGCAGTACTTC | CASSLVVDRAYEQYF
NA | TRBD1 | TRBJ1-2 | TRBV10-2 | TGCGCCAGCAGTGAGTCGTGGGGACAGCTAGGCTACACCTTC | CASSESWGQLGYTF
NA | NA | TRBJ2-5 | TRBV7-2 | TGTGCCAGCAGCCTAAGCCGTGAAGAGACCCAGTACTTC | CASSLSREETQYF
NA | TRBD1 | TRBJ1-5 | TRBV2 | TGTGCCAGCAGCCCGGGACAGGGTGCGGCGAGCAATCAGCCCCAGCATTTT | CASSPGQGAASNQPQHF
NA | NA | TRBJ1-2 | TRBV30 | TGTGCCTGGAGTGGATTTGGGGCAGACTATGGCTACACCTTC | CAWSGFGADYGYTF
NA | NA | TRBJ1-2 | TRBV4-3 | TGCGCCAGCAGCCAAGATCGAACAGACTATGGCTACACCTTC | CASSQDRTDYGYTF
NA | NA | TRBJ1-5 | TRBV5-6 | TGTGCCAGCAGCATCCGGACACCGAATAGCAATCAGCCCCAGCATTTT | CASSIRTPNSNQPQHF
NA | NA | TRBJ1-6 | TRBV4-2 | TGTGCCAGCAGCCAAGATCGTGCGGGGTATCGTGATTCACCCCTCCACTTT | CASSQDRAGYRDSPLHF
NA | TRBD2 | TRBJ2-1 | TRBV4-3 | TGCGCCAGCAGCCAAGATCGACTAGCGATGAATGAGCAGTTCTTC | CASSQDRLAMNEQFF
NA | TRBD2 | TRBJ2-5 | TRBV5-1 | TGCGCCAGCAGCGAGGGACTAGCGGGAGGAGAGACCCAGTACTTC | CASSEGLAGGETQYF
NA | NA | TRBJ1-1 | TRBV28 | TGTGCCAGCACCGTGGGGGCACCCCTTGAAGCTTTCTTT | CASTVGAPLEAFF
NA | NA | TRBJ1-5 | TRBV4-2 | TGTGCCAGCAGCCAAAAACAGGGAAACAATCAGCCCCAGCATTTT | CASSQKQGNNQPQHF
NA | NA | TRBJ1-4 | TRBV19 | TGTGCCAGTAGTACCACAAACAGGGCAACTAATGAAAAACTGTTTTTT | CASSTTNRATNEKLFF